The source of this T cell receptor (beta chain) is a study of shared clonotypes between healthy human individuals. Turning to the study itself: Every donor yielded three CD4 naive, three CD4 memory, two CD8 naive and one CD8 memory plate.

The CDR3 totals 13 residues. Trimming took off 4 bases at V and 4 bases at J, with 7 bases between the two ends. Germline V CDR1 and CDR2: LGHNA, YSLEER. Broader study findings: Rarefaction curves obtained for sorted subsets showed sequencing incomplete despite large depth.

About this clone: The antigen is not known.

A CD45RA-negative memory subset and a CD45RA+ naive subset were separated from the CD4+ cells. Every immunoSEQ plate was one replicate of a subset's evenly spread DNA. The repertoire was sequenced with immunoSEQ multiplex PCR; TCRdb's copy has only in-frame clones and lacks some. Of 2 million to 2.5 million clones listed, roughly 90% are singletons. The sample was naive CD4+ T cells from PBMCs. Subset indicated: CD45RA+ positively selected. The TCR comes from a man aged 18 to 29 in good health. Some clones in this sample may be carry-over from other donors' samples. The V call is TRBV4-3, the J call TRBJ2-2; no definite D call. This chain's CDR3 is CASSLSFTGELFF. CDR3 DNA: TGCGCCAGCAGCCTTAGCTTCACCGGGGAGCTGTTTTTT.